This entry is about one TCR beta chain. This sample was taken from a study of blood T cell repertoires in COVID-19. The wider study: Donors in the United States, Italy and Spain gave samples during acute or convalescent COVID-19. From T cells, B-cell-depleted T cells, or PBMCs came the material, which was cDNA or gDNA.

Original analysis: How many nucleated cells were present was estimated from reference gene primer amplification. Sequencing was performed with immunoSEQ multiplex PCR; in TCRdb, only in-frame clones are kept and a portion is missing. The V and J calls and clone size were taken over from that table, and D and trimming were inferred from the DNA. Here the sample spans about 300,000 clones, roughly 83% being singletons. This clonotype was sampled from a woman aged 45 to 65 with acute or convalescent COVID-19. The material sequenced was peripheral blood.

CDR3 DNA sequence: TGCAGCGGTCTGACAGGGCTGAACACCGGGGAGCTGTTTTTT. It specifies CSGLTGLNTGELFF. This rearrangement joins TRBV29-1 to TRBJ2-2, with TRBD1 matching over 7 bases. Per germline, CDR1 SQVTM and CDR2 ANQGSEA. This CDR3 contains 14 residues. V shed 7 bases, J shed 1 base, and the junction held 6 bases outside the gene matches.